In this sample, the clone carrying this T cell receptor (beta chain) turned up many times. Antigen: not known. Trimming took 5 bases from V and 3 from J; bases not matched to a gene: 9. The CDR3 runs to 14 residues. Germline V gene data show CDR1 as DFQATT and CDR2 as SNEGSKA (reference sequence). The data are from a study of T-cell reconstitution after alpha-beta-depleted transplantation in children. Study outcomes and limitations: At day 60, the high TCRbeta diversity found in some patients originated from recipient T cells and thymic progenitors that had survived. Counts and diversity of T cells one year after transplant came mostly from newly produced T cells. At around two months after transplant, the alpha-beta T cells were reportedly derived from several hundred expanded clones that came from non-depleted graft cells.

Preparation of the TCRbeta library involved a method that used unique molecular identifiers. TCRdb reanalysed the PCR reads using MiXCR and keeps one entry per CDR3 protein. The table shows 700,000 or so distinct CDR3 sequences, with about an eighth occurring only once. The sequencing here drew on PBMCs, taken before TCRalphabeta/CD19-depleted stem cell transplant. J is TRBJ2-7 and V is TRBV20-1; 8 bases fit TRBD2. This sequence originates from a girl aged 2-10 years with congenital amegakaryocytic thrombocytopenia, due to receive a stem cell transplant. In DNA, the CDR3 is TGCAGTGCTCAGGCGGGCGGGAGGTACTACGAGCAGTACTTC. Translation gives CSAQAGGRYYEQYF.